This TCR beta chain was identified during a study of blood T cell repertoires in COVID-19 (dated by TCRdb to the early 2020s). Turning to the overall study: Collaborator samples came from the United States, Italy and Spain and covered acute and convalescent phases of COVID-19. The prospective study material was composed of cDNA or gDNA derived from T cells, B-cell-depleted T cells, or PBMCs. Deeply sampled blood TCRbeta repertoires from subjects exposed to, actively infected with, or recovered from COVID-19 were included in the dataset. The repertoires were made available in a free public database intended to serve as a resource for research on the immune response to SARS-CoV-2. The samples were drawn from two sources: the first 160 participants of the ongoing ImmuneRACE study, and 1,000 to 1,500 subjects contributed by 6 global collaborators. Nearly every sample came with metadata listing a de-identified subject ID, COVID-19 status, age in years and sex. HLA class I and class II types, where available, came from metadata supplied by the sample provider rather than from assay-based typing.

TCRbeta CDR3 regions were amplified from genomic DNA using the immunoSEQ Assay, a bias-controlled multiplex PCR. The authors' pipeline ran thus. Nucleated cell counts per sample were estimated from amplification of reference gene primers within the assay. Sequence reads were collapsed and filtered to measure the absolute abundance of every unique TCRbeta CDR3 rearrangement. For each sample, productive Simpson clonality was calculated as the square root of Simpson's diversity index over productive rearrangements. TCRdb provides this immuneACCESS table in a form limited to in-frame rearrangements. Some clones are lacking; in checked studies, under half of them reflect an unresolved V gene, and why the rest are absent is not known. That table gives V, J and clone size, and the DNA gave D and trimming. Across this sample there are approximately 160,000 clones, with 80% to 85% seen only once. 2.5% to 3% of the sample belongs to the ten largest clones.

The CDR3 runs 13 residues from the cysteine to the phenylalanine. CDR3 DNA is the only sequence kept; it has 39 bases, read in frame from the first base. Trimming costs V 4 bases and J 5 bases, and their ends lie 12 bases apart. From a lookup of the germline V gene, CDR1 and CDR2 are SGHRS and YFSETQ. Summary of the overall study and its limitations: The amount of clinical and demographic metadata varied by source and participant and was provided uncurated.

To note about this clone: No cognate antigen has been identified for it. Nothing much larger sits one base from this clone, and base qualities are not available.

The collaborating institutions used their own protocols to collect whole blood in K2EDTA tubes. Collaborator samples were shipped for TCRbeta analysis as frozen whole blood, isolated PBMCs, or DNA extracted from either sample type. The sequence came from an older woman with acute or convalescent COVID-19. Input material: peripheral blood. The rearrangement joined TRBV5-1 to TRBJ2-5; TRBD2 is a possible D gene, resting on 5 matching bases. The CDR3 loop reads CASSDPVAETQYF. The DNA sequence is given as TGCGCCAGCAGCGACCCAGTAGCGGAGACCCAGTACTTC.